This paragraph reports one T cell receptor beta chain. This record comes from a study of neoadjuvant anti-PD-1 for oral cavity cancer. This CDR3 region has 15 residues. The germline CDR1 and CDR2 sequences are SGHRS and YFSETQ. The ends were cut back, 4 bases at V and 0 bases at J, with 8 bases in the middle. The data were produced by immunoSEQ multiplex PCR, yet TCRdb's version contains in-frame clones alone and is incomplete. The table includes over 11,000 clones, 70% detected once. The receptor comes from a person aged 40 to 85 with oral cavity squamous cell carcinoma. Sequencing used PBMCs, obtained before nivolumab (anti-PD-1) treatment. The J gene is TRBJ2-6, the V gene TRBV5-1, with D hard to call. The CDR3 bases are TGCGCCAGCAGCGCCACTGGCTCTGGGGCCAACGTCCTGACTTTC. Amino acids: CASSATGSGANVLTF. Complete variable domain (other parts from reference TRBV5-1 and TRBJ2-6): KAGVTQTPRYLIKTRGQQVTLSCSPISGHRSVSWYQQTPGQGLQFLFEYFSETQRNKGNFPGRFSGRQFSNSRSEMNVSTLELGDSALYLCASSATGSGANVLTFGAGSRLTVL.